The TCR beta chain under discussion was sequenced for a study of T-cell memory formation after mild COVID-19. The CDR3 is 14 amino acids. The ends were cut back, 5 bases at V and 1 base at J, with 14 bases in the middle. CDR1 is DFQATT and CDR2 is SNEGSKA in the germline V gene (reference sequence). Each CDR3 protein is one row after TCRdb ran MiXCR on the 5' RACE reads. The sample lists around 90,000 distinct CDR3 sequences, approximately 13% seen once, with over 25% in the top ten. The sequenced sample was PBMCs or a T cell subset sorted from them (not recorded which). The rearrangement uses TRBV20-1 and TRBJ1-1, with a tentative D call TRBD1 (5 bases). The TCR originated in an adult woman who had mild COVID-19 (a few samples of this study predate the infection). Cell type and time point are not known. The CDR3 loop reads CSAVPGRGNTEAFF. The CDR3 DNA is TGCAGTGCTGTGCCCGGGAGGGGGAACACTGAAGCTTTCTTT.